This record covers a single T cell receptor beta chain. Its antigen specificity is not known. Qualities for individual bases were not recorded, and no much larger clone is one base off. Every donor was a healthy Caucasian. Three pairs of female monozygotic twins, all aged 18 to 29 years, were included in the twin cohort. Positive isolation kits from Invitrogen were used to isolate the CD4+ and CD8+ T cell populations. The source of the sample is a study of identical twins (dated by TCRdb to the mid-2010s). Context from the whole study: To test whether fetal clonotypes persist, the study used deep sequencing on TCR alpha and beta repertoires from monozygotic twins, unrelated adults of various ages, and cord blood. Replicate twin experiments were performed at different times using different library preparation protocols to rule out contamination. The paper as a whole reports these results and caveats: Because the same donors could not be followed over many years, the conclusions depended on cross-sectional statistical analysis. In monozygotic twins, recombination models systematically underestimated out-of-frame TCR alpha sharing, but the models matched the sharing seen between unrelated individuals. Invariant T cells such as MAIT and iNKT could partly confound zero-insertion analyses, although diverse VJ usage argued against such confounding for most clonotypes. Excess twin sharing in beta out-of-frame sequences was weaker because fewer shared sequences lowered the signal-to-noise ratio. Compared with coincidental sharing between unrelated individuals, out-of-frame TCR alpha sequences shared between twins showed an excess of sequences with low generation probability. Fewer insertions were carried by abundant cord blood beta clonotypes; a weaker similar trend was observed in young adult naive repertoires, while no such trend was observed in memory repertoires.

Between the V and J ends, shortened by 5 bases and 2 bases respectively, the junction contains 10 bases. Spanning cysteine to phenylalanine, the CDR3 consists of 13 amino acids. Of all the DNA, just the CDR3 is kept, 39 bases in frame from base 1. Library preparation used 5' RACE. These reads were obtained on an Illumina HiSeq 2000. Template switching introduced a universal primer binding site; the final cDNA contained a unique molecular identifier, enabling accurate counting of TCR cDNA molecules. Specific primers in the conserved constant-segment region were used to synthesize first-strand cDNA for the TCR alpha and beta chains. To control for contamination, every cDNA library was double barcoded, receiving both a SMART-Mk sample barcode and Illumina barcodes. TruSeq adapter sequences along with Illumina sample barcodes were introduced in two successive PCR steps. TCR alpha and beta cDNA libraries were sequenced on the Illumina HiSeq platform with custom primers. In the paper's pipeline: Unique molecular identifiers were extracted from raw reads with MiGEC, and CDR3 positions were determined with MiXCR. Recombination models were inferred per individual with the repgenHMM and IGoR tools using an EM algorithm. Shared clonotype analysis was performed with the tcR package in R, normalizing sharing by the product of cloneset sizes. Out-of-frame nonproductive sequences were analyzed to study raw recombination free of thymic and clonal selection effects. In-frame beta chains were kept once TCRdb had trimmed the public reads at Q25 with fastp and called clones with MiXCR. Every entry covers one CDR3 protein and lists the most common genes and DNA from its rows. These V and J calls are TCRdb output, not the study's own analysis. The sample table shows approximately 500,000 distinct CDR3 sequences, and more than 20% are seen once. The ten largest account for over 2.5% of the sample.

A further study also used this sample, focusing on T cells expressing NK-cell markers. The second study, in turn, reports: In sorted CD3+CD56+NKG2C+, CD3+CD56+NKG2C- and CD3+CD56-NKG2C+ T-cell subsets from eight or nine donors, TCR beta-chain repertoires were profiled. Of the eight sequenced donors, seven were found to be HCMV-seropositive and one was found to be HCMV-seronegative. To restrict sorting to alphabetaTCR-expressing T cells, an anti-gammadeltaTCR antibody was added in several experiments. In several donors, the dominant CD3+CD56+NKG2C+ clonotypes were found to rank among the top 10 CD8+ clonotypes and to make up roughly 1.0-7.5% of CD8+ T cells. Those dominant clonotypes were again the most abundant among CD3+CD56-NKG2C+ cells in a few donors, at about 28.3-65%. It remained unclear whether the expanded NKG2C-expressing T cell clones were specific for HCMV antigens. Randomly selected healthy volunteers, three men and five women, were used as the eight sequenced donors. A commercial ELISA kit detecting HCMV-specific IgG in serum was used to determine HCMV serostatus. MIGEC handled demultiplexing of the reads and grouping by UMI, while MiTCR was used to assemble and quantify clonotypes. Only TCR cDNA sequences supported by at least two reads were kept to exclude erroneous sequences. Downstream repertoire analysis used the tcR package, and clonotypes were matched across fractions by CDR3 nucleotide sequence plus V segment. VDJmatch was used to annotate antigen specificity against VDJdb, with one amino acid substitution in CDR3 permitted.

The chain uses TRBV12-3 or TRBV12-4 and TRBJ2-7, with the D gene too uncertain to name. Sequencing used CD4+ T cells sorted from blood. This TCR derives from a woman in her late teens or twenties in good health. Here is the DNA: TGTGCCAGCAGTGGAGAAAGCCCCTACGAGCAGTACTTC. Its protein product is CASSGESPYEQYF.